This T cell receptor (beta chain) was recovered during a study of siplizumab effects on memory and regulatory T cells. Profiling relied on immunoSEQ multiplex PCR, and the TCRdb table lists in-frame clones only, not all of them. The sample carries some 70,000 clones, approximately 88% recorded once. The trim removed 4 bases at V and 5 bases at J, leaving 7 bases unmatched. CDR1 is SGHTA, CDR2 FQGNSA, per germline. This CDR3 has 15 residues. The sequencing sample was made of Tregs sorted from blood. The sequence was obtained from a human donor in good health. The chain is built from TRBV7-2 and TRBJ2-5, with 10 bases identical to TRBD2. The CDR3 is CASSSRTSGRETQYF. CDR3 nucleotide sequence: TGTGCCAGCAGCTCCAGGACTAGCGGAAGGGAGACCCAGTACTTC.